The present T cell receptor beta chain was sequenced within a study of blood T cells in healthy people across ages. PCR was performed a second time for roughly 7 to 11 cycles using a sample-barcoded 5' primer and a J-beta primer mix. MiXCR was run by TCRdb on the 5' RACE reads, yielding one entry per CDR3 protein. The sample has 700,000 to 950,000 distinct CDR3 sequences, nearly 60% seen once. This CDR3 has 17 residues. CDR1 is ENHRY, CDR2 SYGVKD, per germline. To note about this clonotype: The target antigen is unknown. An end of the junction differs from the germline gene, which may be a read error.

General study results and limits: Per-million-T-cell TCR beta diversity fell roughly linearly with age.

Input material: blood. V gene TRBV10-3 combines with J gene TRBJ2-6; D not resolved. This receptor was identified in a man aged 25 to 40 in good health. DNA for the CDR3: TGTGCCGTCAGCCGTCGGGTTCAGGACTCTGGGGCCAACGTCCTGACTTTC. It codes for CAVSRRVQDSGANVLTF.